This TCR beta chain was documented in a study of blood T cells in healthy people across ages (dated by TCRdb to between 2015 and 2016). Regarding the research as a whole: In model experiments, template switching captured about one uniquely barcoded TCR beta cDNA molecule for every two T cells. The study measured age-related changes in TCR beta repertoire diversity using deep sequencing normalized with unique cDNA molecular identifiers. Four age groups were formed from the donors: young (average approximately 15 years), middle-aged (around 40), aged (over 55) and long-lived (more than 75). To avoid experimental bias, donors of different ages were spread randomly across the sequencing lanes. Using the same blood draw, the study looked at two additional independent replicas of 1 million unique cDNA reads for two donors, one aged 18 to 30 and the other aged 80 or older. Results and caveats for the whole study, not just this receptor: Because the CMV infection status of the donors was unknown, age-related changes in expanded clonotypes may potentially have been confounded. Observed TCR beta diversity per million T cells fell roughly linearly with age, and a significant reduction was already apparent by age approximately 40. Total diversity estimates from one million sequenced T cells were considered lower bounds and underestimates. Because profiling used bulk unsorted PBMCs, naive and antigen-experienced compartments could not be compared conclusively. Compared with the aged group, the long-lived group had more naive CD4+ T cells, fewer expanded clones and increased TCR diversity, suggesting age selection. There was a strong correlation between observed TCR beta diversity and the percentage of naive T cells measured by flow cytometry.

The donors were about 40 Caucasian individuals from Russia, aged roughly 6 to 100 years, who were systemically healthy. Each donor gave 8 to 10 milliliters of peripheral blood, collected into EDTA-treated Vacutainer tubes. Ficoll-Paque density-gradient centrifugation was used to isolate PBMCs, with at least 6.5 million per sample. Total RNA, at least 5.5 micrograms per sample, was extracted from PBMCs with Trizol reagent. Naive CD45RAhigh/CD27high T cell percentages were measured by flow cytometry on a PBMC aliquot from every donor. The library came from 5' RACE. Sequencing was carried out with an Illumina HiSeq 2500. The second PCR ran for about 7 to 11 cycles and used a J-beta primer mix along with a sample-barcoded 5' primer. A unique molecular identifier was introduced onto each TCR beta cDNA molecule by a template-switch 5' adaptor carrying 12 random nucleotides. Each sample yielded at least 3 million CDR3-containing paired-end reads. All of the RNA was converted into first-strand cDNA using the Mint cDNA synthesis kit, with a TRBC-specific oligonucleotide serving as the primer. All cDNA was treated with uracil-DNA glycosylase and then went through a first 18-cycle PCR with the universal primers M1SS and BC2_uni_R. The paper's data handling went like this. Each sample was normalized by randomly selecting 1 million high-quality reads, each carrying a distinct molecular identifier. Instead of being binned into consensus sequences, reads that shared molecular identifiers were thrown out. MiTCR, set to a Q25 quality threshold and the strictest error-elimination algorithm, was used for CDR3 identification, clonotype clustering and error correction. A nonparametric unseen species model with Euler transformation was used to estimate lower-bound total TCR beta diversity. The raw public data were reprocessed by TCRdb itself: fastp quality trimming at Q25, MiXCR clonotype calling, in-frame beta chains only. Rows are combined by CDR3 protein, so each entry shows the most common genes and DNA. TCRdb, not the authors, supplied the V and J calls. This sample has fewer than 800,000 distinct CDR3 sequences in its table, and 21% of those were observed once. In total, the top ten clones hold 3% to 4.5% of the sample.

Worth noting for this clonotype: Its antigen is currently not known. One junction end disagrees with the germline gene, perhaps due to a read error.

In the germline V gene, CDR1 corresponds to MGHDK and CDR2 to SYGVNS. From cysteine to phenylalanine, the CDR3 is 14 amino acids long. This entry keeps only the CDR3 DNA: 42 bases, framed from base 1. The chain couples TRBV25-1 to TRBJ2-7, and 10 junctional nucleotides match TRBD2. The TCR was taken from a man in his 70s in good health. Sequenced material: blood. The sequenced DNA: TGCGCCAGCAGTGAATCGGCTAGCGGGGGCGAGCAGTACTTC. Its translation is CASSESASGGEQYF.